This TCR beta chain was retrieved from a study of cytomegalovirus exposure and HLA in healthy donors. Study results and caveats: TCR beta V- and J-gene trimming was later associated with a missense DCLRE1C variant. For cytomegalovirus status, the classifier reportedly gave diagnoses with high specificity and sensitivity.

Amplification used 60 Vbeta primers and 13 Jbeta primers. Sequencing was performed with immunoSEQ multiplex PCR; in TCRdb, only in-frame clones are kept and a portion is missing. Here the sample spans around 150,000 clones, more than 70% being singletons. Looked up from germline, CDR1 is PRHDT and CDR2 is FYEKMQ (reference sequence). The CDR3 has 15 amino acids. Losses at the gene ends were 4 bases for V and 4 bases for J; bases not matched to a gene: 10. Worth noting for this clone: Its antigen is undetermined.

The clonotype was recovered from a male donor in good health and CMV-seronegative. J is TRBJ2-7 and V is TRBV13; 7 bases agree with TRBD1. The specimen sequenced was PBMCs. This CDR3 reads CASSSGPGTAYEQYF. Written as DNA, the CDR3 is TGTGCCAGCAGCTCCGGCCCCGGGACAGCTTACGAGCAGTACTTC.